This TCR beta chain was sequenced for a study of blood T cell repertoires in COVID-19 (TCRdb year 2020). With regard to the full study: Samples covering the acute and convalescent phases of COVID-19 were provided by collaborators in the United States, Italy and Spain. Samples came from the ongoing ImmuneRACE study (first 160 participants) plus 1,254 subjects from 6 global collaborators. The dataset comprised deeply sampled blood TCRbeta repertoires from subjects exposed to, actively infected with, or recovered from COVID-19. The repertoires were made available in a free public database intended to serve as a resource for research on the immune response to SARS-CoV-2. The prospective study material was composed of cDNA or gDNA derived from T cells, B-cell-depleted T cells, or PBMCs. Where available, HLA class I and class II types were obtained from metadata supplied by the sample provider rather than from assay-based typing. The sample metadata nearly always contained a de-identified subject ID, COVID-19 status, age in years and sex. Study-level results and caveats: How much clinical and demographic metadata was included differed by source and by participant, and the metadata was provided uncurated.

TCRbeta CDR3 regions were amplified from genomic DNA by means of the immunoSEQ Assay, a bias-controlled multiplex PCR. Regarding the original processing steps: Within the assay, amplification of reference gene primers was used to estimate how many nucleated cells each sample contained. To quantify the absolute abundance of each unique TCRbeta CDR3 rearrangement, sequence reads were collapsed and filtered. Productive Simpson clonality was computed per sample as the square root of Simpson's diversity index over productive rearrangements. This immuneACCESS table, as held by TCRdb, lists in-frame sequences with V and J called but not all clones. Of the missing ones, under half trace to an unresolved V gene in checked studies; the others have no known cause. That table is the source of V, J and clone size, and D and trimming were worked out from the DNA. The sample records roughly 30,000 clones, 68% of which are singletons. About a sixth of the sample comes from the top ten.

A note on this clone: Its target antigen remains unknown. No qualities accompany the bases; no much larger clone lies one base away.

Each collaborating institution followed its own protocols to collect whole blood in K2EDTA tubes. Collaborator samples were shipped for TCRbeta analysis as frozen whole blood, isolated PBMCs, or DNA extracted from either sample type. CDR1 and CDR2, looked up from the germline V gene, are MNHEY and SVGAGI. The CDR3 covers 15 residues, taking in both the cysteine and the phenylalanine. CDR3 DNA is the only sequence kept; it has 45 bases, read in frame from the first base. V lost 7 bases and J lost 4 bases, and the count of bases not matched to a germline gene is 12. Recombination joined TRBV6-5 with TRBJ1-2, and 7 junction bases match TRBD1. The receptor was derived from a human donor in a cohort sampled during active COVID-19. Sequencing used peripheral blood. The DNA is TGTGCCAGCACCTTACGACAGGGAATAGCCTATGGCTACACCTTC. The resulting protein is CASTLRQGIAYGYTF.